The next 29 T cell receptor beta chains were all read from a single sample in a study of radiotherapy plus CTLA-4 blockade in lung cancer. Libraries were prepared by immunoSEQ multiplex PCR; TCRdb keeps only in-frame clonotypes and omits some of them. Here the sample spans approximately 100,000 clones, 80% to 85% being singletons. Specimen: peripheral blood, collected from a patient treated with radiotherapy plus ipilimumab. These receptors came from a human donor with non-small cell lung cancer who had a partial response to radiotherapy plus ipilimumab.

This clone has only one observation. The chain couples TRBV9 to TRBJ1-4; tentatively, D is TRBD1 (6 bases). This CDR3 is built from 16 residues. Germline CDR1 and CDR2: SGDLS and YYNGEE. Trimming took 4 bases from V and 8 from J, leaving 21 bases between them. This chain's CDR3 is CASSPPPGTPAEKLFF. CDR3 sequence (DNA): TGTGCCAGCAGCCCCCCTCCGGGGACACCAGCGGAAAAACTGTTTTTT.

Only a few counts were recorded for this clone. The chain links TRBV28 to TRBJ1-2; no definite D call. The V end was cut by 5 bases, the J end by 4 bases, with 11 bases between. Germline CDR1 is MDHEN and CDR2 is SYDVKM. The CDR3 is 13 residues long. The CDR3 nucleotides read TGTGCCAGCAGTCCACGAAGGAGCTATGGCTACACCTTC. It yields the protein CASSPRRSYGYTF.

In its sample, this clone was seen a few times. The chain couples TRBV9 to TRBJ2-2, with D uncertain. The CDR3 is 14 residues long. Germline V gene sequence: CDR1 SGDLS, CDR2 YYNGEE. Trimming took 1 base from V and 2 from J, leaving 6 bases between them. Written as DNA, the CDR3 is TGTGCCAGCAGCGTAAATCCTAACACCGGGGAGCTGTTTTTT. It specifies CASSVNPNTGELFF.

The chain carries TRBV7-2 and TRBJ2-1, with D possibly being TRBD2 (5 bases). There are 16 residues in the CDR3. CDR1 and CDR2 from the germline V gene are SGHTA and FQGNSA. Trimming removed 5 bases at V and 6 bases at J, with 20 bases between. Here the CDR3 reads CASSPGLGRSPNEQFF. CDR3 nucleotide sequence: TGTGCCAGCAGCCCCGGTCTGGGGAGAAGTCCCAATGAGCAGTTCTTC.

The chain is built from TRBV4-2 and TRBJ2-5; D might be TRBD2 (7 bases). This CDR3 has 17 amino acids. In germline, CDR1 is LGHNA, CDR2 YNFKEQ. Trimming took off 4 bases at V and 1 base at J, with 19 bases between the two ends. CDR3 coding DNA: TGTGCCAGCAGCCGGGGGGGCAGGGGCGACGGCCAAGAGACCCAGTACTTC. Protein: CASSRGGRGDGQETQYF.

V and J are TRBV19 and TRBJ2-1, with TRBD2 matching 11 bases. Germline lookup yields CDR1 LNHDA and CDR2 SQIVND (reference sequence). Germline trimming cut 10 bases from V and 10 bases from J; bases unmatched to any gene: 12. The CDR3 contains 14 residues. The CDR3 DNA is TGTGCCACCAAAGGCCTAGCGGGAGGAGGGGAGCAGTTCTTC. Translation gives CATKGLAGGGEQFF. Filled out from reference TRBV19 and TRBJ2-1, the complete variable domain reads DGGITQSPKYLFRKEGQNVTLSCEQNLNHDAMYWYRQDPGQGLRLIYYSQIVNDFQKGDIAEGYSVSREKKESFPLTVTSAQKNPTAFYLCATKGLAGGGEQFFGPGTRLTVL.

The V and J genes are TRBV5-1 and TRBJ2-7, with 7 positions matching TRBD1. This CDR3 contains 15 residues. Germline CDR1 and CDR2: SGHRS and YFSETQ. V was pared by 0 bases and J by 1 base, with 4 bases of the junction left unmatched. The CDR3 is CASSLGTGLSYEQYF. The CDR3 nucleotides are TGCGCCAGCAGCTTGGGGACAGGACTTTCCTACGAGCAGTACTTC.

The chain is built from TRBV9 and TRBJ2-3; 7 bases match TRBD2. CDR1 is SGDLS and CDR2 is YYNGEE in the germline V gene. V lost 3 bases and J lost 0; bases outside the gene matches: 4. The CDR3 has 15 amino acids. The CDR3 loop is CASSGAGRSTDTQYF. The DNA for the CDR3 is TGTGCCAGCAGCGGAGCGGGGAGAAGCACAGATACGCAGTATTTT.

The rearrangement links TRBV19 to TRBJ2-7; the D gene is possibly TRBD1 (6 bases). The CDR3 extends over 13 amino acids. The germline V gene encodes CDR1 LNHDA and CDR2 SQIVND (reference sequence). V gave up 2 bases and J gave up 6 bases, with 11 bases separating them. Written as DNA, the CDR3 is TGTGCCAGTAGTATAACAGGGTTGGGCGAGCAGTACTTC. This gives the protein CASSITGLGEQYF.

This clone was observed a few times. This chain uses TRBV29-1 with TRBJ1-1, with D tentatively TRBD1 (5 bases). Trimming took off 4 bases at V and 2 bases at J, with 14 bases between the two ends. The CDR3 consists of 14 residues. CDR1 SQVTM and CDR2 ANQGSEA come from the germline V gene. The CDR3 loop reads CSVVTWGVNTEAFF. CDR3 DNA: TGCAGCGTTGTAACTTGGGGGGTAAACACTGAAGCTTTCTTT.

V gene TRBV5-5 combines with J gene TRBJ2-1, with D perhaps TRBD1 (6 bases). The CDR3 sequence is 13 residues long. V lost 2 bases to trimming and J lost 9 bases, with 12 bases between them. Germline-derived CDR1 and CDR2 are SGHKS and YYEKEE (reference sequence). CDR3 in DNA: TGTGCCAGCAGCTTCGCAGGGGTGAGTGAGCAGTTCTTC. This encodes CASSFAGVSEQFF. Using reference TRBV5-5 and TRBJ2-1 for the parts outside the CDR3, the full variable domain is DAGVTQSPTHLIKTRGQQVTLRCSPISGHKSVSWYQQVLGQGPQFIFQYYEKEERGRGNFPDRFSARQFPNYSSELNVNALLLGDSALYLCASSFAGVSEQFFGPGTRLTVL.

This rearrangement joins TRBV29-1 to TRBJ1-1; D is perhaps TRBD1 (6 bases). This CDR3 region has 13 residues. Germline CDR1 SQVTM, CDR2 ANQGSEA. The V and J ends lost 8 bases and 0 bases respectively, with 13 bases between them. The CDR3 bases are TGCAGCACCTTGACAGGTGTGAACACTGAAGCTTTCTTT. It codes for CSTLTGVNTEAFF. The full variable domain, in which reference TRBV29-1 and TRBJ1-1 provide the parts outside the CDR3, is SAVISQKPSRDICQRGTSLTIQCQVDSQVTMMFWYRQQPGQSLTLIATANQGSEATYESGFVIDKFPISRPNLTFSTLTVSNMSPEDSSIYLCSTLTGVNTEAFFGQGTRLTVV.

The rearrangement links TRBV6-1 to TRBJ2-1; 9 bases agree with TRBD2. The V segment lost 4 bases and the J segment 6 bases; nucleotides outside the gene matches: 16. Germline V gene sequence: CDR1 MNHNS, CDR2 SASEGT. The length of the CDR3 is 18 residues. CDR3 nucleotides: TGTGCCAGCAGTGCGAAGAGCCCCGGGACTAGCCTCTCCAATGAGCAGTTCTTC. It translates to CASSAKSPGTSLSNEQFF.

The V call is TRBV6-4, the J call TRBJ2-1, with 7 bases identical to TRBD2. The length of the CDR3 is 14 residues. Germline V gene lookup returns CDR1 MRHNA and CDR2 SNTAGT. Trimming cost V 4 bases and J 6 bases; bases outside gene matches: 6. The CDR3 region has the DNA TGTGCCAGCAGTGGCGGGGGTCTCGGCAATGAGCAGTTCTTC. It is translated as CASSGGGLGNEQFF.

V is TRBV27 and J is TRBJ2-7; D unresolved. V was cut by 1 base and J by 4 bases, with 11 bases left in between. This CDR3 region has 14 residues. CDR1 is MNHEY, CDR2 SMNVEV, per germline (reference sequence). The CDR3 DNA sequence: TGTGCCAGCAGTTTATTATCTCACGAGTACGAGCAGTACTTC. Amino acids: CASSLLSHEYEQYF.

The genes are TRBV7-2 and TRBJ2-2; 9 nucleotides match TRBD2. V dropped 3 bases and J dropped 5; count of bases not matched to a gene: 4. Germline assignment: CDR1 SGHTA and CDR2 FQGNSA. This CDR3 is 15 amino acids long. Here the CDR3 DNA reads TGTGCCAGCAGCTTTACTAGCGGGTCAACCGGGGAGCTGTTTTTT. As protein: CASSFTSGSTGELFF. Full variable domain (rest looked up from reference TRBV7-2 and TRBJ2-2): GAGVSQSPSNKVTEKGKDVELRCDPISGHTALYWYRQSLGQGLEFLIYFQGNSAPDKSGLPSDRFSAERTGGSVSTLTIQRTQQEDSAVYLCASSFTSGSTGELFFGEGSRLTVL.

The count of this clone is one. The chain is built from TRBV6-5 and TRBJ1-5, with D perhaps TRBD1 (6 bases). Looked up from germline, CDR1 is MNHEY and CDR2 is SVGAGI. CDR3 length: 13 amino acids. Trimming removed 4 bases at V and 5 bases at J, with 9 bases between. CDR3 in DNA: TGTGCCAGCAGTTTACAGGGAGATCAGCCCCAGCATTTT. Translating it yields CASSLQGDQPQHF.

This clone has only a few counts. The chain joins TRBV18 to TRBJ2-7; D perhaps matches TRBD2 (6 bases). The V end lost 6 bases, the J end lost 3 bases, and 12 bases lay between the germline ends. Germline assignment: CDR1 KGHSH and CDR2 LQKENI. This CDR3 is 13 amino acids long. CDR3 sequence reads: CASSATRNYEQYF. CDR3 sequence (DNA): TGTGCCAGCTCGGCGACTAGGAACTACGAGCAGTACTTC. Looking up the rest from reference TRBV18 and TRBJ2-7 gives the full variable domain: NAGVMQNPRHLVRRRGQEARLRCSPMKGHSHVYWYRQLPEEGLKFMVYLQKENIIDESGMPKERFSAEFPKEGPSILRIQQVVRGDSAAYFCASSATRNYEQYFGPGTRLTVT.

The genes are TRBV27 and TRBJ2-7, with TRBD2 matching over 10 bases. Losses at the gene ends were 0 bases for V and 5 bases for J; bases not matched to a gene: 7. CDR1 and CDR2 from the germline V gene are MNHEY and SMNVEV (reference sequence). The CDR3 sequence is 16 residues long. The CDR3 bases are TGTGCCAGCAGTTTATCGACTAGCGGGCGTTTGAACGAGCAGTACTTC. Protein product: CASSLSTSGRLNEQYF.

The chain recombines TRBV18 with TRBJ2-7, with TRBD1 matching 7 bases. CDR1 and CDR2 (germline): KGHSH, LQKENI. J gave up 9 bases and V 3 bases, and 14 bases lay outside the gene matches. The CDR3 is made up of 15 amino acids. Here the CDR3 DNA reads TGTGCCAGCTCACCGCCGCGACAGGGTGACATTGTGCAGTACTTC. Amino acids: CASSPPRQGDIVQYF.

The chain carries TRBV28 and TRBJ2-4, with TRBD1 as a possible D gene (5 bases). The CDR3 is 14 residues long. Germline CDR1 MDHEN, CDR2 SYDVKM. Trimming cost V 2 bases and J 9 bases, with 14 bases left between them. The CDR3 loop reads CASSLGAVGIIQYF. CDR3 coding DNA: TGTGCCAGCAGTTTAGGGGCAGTAGGGATCATTCAGTACTTC.

The V and J genes are TRBV4-1 and TRBJ2-2; 8 bases agree with TRBD2. The CDR3 has 16 amino acids. Germline V gives CDR1 MGHRA, CDR2 YSYEKL. V lost 0 bases to trimming and J lost 6 bases; unmatched junction nucleotides: 6. CDR3 in DNA: TGCGCCAGCAGCCAAGATCAAGCGGGAGATGCCGGGGAGCTGTTTTTT. Encoded protein: CASSQDQAGDAGELFF.

J is TRBJ1-5 and V is TRBV28; TRBD1 agrees at 8 bases. The junction had 4 bases not matched to a gene; V was cut back by 4 bases and J by 2 bases. The V gene's germline CDR1 is MDHEN and CDR2 SYDVKM. The CDR3 has 15 residues. This CDR3 reads CASSSTGEGNQPQHF. The CDR3 nucleotides are TGTGCCAGCAGTTCGACAGGGGAGGGCAATCAGCCCCAGCATTTT.

The genes are TRBV7-3 and TRBJ2-1; D may be TRBD2 (7 bases). Germline lookup yields CDR1 SGHTA and CDR2 FQGTGA. There are 20 residues in the CDR3. Deletions cut 0 bases from V and 5 bases from J, with 26 bases between. CDR3 in amino acids: CASSLTKPRGERGHHNEQFF. The CDR3 DNA reads TGTGCCAGCAGCTTAACGAAACCGCGAGGAGAGCGGGGACATCACAATGAGCAGTTCTTC.

The sample holds one count of this clone. This chain uses TRBV6-5 with TRBJ2-7, with 9 bases that match TRBD1. Germline V gene sequence: CDR1 MNHEY, CDR2 SVGAGI. With V trimmed by 7 bases and J by 0 bases, 7 bases remained unmatched. The CDR3 runs to 15 residues. CDR3 loop: CASTAGQGTSYEQYF. Here the CDR3 DNA reads TGTGCCAGCACCGCGGGACAGGGAACCTCCTACGAGCAGTACTTC.

This clone was counted a few times. The chain combines TRBV28 with TRBJ1-4; D is possibly TRBD1 (5 bases). Trimming shortened V by 3 bases and J by 8 bases, and 13 bases separated the two germline ends. The length of the CDR3 is 14 residues. Germline CDR1 reads MDHEN; CDR2 reads SYDVKM. CDR3 bases: TGTGCCAGCAGTTTGGGGGGTGAGGGAGAAAAACTGTTTTTT. It codes for CASSLGGEGEKLFF.

The genes are TRBV29-1 and TRBJ2-7, with 7 bases fitting TRBD2. The CDR3 covers 12 residues. J was trimmed by 3 bases and V by 6 bases; bases with no gene match: 5. Germline V lookup: CDR1 SQVTM, CDR2 ANQGSEA. CDR3: CSVRDYYYEQYF. CDR3 sequence (DNA): TGCAGCGTACGGGACTACTACTACGAGCAGTACTTC.

This chain connects TRBV7-3 to TRBJ2-3, with 7 positions matching TRBD1. The CDR3 consists of 15 residues. Germline CDR1 SGHTA, CDR2 FQGTGA. The ends lost 5 bases at V and 2 bases at J; junction bases unmatched: 7. In DNA form, the CDR3 reads TGTGCCAGCAGCGTCGACAGGGTCTCCACAGATACGCAGTATTTT. Protein: CASSVDRVSTDTQYF.

V is TRBV15 and J is TRBJ1-5; possible D gene TRBD1, 5 bases. Germline assignment: CDR1 LNHNV and CDR2 YYDKDF (reference sequence). The CDR3 contains 20 residues. V lost 3 bases and J lost 0, with 24 bases in between. CDR3 loop: CATSSDIAEDTSYSNQPQHF. The DNA of the CDR3 is TGTGCCACCAGCAGCGATATCGCAGAGGACACTTCGTATAGCAATCAGCCCCAGCATTTT.